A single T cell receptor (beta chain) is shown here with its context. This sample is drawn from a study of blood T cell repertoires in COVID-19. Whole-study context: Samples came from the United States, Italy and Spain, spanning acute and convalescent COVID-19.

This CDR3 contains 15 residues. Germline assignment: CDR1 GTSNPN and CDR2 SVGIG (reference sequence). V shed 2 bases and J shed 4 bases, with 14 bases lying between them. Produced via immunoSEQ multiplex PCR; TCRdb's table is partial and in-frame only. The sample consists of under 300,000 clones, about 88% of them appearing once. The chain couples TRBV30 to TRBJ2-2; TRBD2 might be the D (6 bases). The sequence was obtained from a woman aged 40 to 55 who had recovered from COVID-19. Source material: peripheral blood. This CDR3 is CAWSTFGGGTGELFF. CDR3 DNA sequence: TGTGCCTGGAGTACCTTTGGGGGAGGCACCGGGGAGCTGTTTTTT.